This T cell receptor beta chain appears in the sequencing data of a study of blood T cell repertoires in COVID-19. Study overall: COVID-19 samples from acute and convalescent phases originated in the United States, Italy and Spain.

Recovered Cohort 3 donors showed two negative PCRs, clearance, or symptom resolution. CDR1 is LGHDT, CDR2 YNNKEL, per germline (reference sequence). V shed 1 base and J shed 1 base, with 4 bases lying between them. This CDR3 has 14 amino acids. In the study's own analysis: Amplification from reference gene primers served as the basis for estimated nucleated cell counts. Method: immunoSEQ multiplex PCR; TCRdb's copy keeps in-frame clones and lacks some. Clonal size and the V and J genes are those of that table, whereas D and trimming came from the DNA. The data contain approximately 180,000 clones, 85% to 90% of them singletons.

The sequenced sample consisted of PBMCs or T cells enriched from blood (not recorded which). The sequence was obtained from a man aged 35 to 55 who had recovered from COVID-19. The chain combines TRBV3-1 (or the pseudogene TRBV3-2) with TRBJ2-2; D is unclear. CDR3: CASSQGQNTGELFF. Written as DNA, the CDR3 is TGTGCCAGCAGCCAAGGTCAGAACACCGGGGAGCTGTTTTTT.